This T cell receptor (beta chain) was recorded in a study of blood T cells in healthy people across ages. Extraction yielded at least 5 micrograms of total RNA per sample. This clonotype has just a few counts. Its matching antigen is unknown. Notes on the study in general: Long-lived donors had more naive CD4+ cells and higher diversity than aged donors. The authors considered diversity estimates from one million T cells to be underestimates.

Per germline, CDR1 MNHEY and CDR2 SMNVEV (reference sequence). This CDR3 has 15 amino acids. V shed 0 bases and J shed 4 bases, with 12 bases lying between them. A second roughly 6 to 11 cycle PCR used barcoded and J-beta primers. TCRdb ran MiXCR on the 5' RACE reads and lists one entry per CDR3 protein. Here the sample spans roughly 790,000 distinct CDR3 sequences, approximately 43% being singletons. Sequencing input: blood. This chain joins TRBV27 and TRBJ1-2, with D maybe TRBD1 (6 bases). The source of this sequence is a woman aged 60-75 years in good health. The CDR3 spells CASSLSTSDSYGYTF. The CDR3 bases are TGTGCCAGCAGTTTATCGACTTCGGACAGCTATGGCTACACCTTC.